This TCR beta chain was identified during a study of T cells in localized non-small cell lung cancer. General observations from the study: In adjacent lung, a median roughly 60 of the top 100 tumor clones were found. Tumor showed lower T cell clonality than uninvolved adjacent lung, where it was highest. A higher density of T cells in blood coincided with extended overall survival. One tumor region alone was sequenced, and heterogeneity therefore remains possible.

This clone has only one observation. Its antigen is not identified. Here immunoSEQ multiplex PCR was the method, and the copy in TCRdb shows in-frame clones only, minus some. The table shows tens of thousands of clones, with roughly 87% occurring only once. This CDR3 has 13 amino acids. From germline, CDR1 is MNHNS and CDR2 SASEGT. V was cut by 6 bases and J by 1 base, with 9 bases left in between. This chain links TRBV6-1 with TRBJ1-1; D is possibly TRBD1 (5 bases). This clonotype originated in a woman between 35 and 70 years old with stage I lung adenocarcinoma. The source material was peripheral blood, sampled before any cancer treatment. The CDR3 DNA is TGTGCCAGCAGCGACGGGGGGAACACTGAAGCTTTCTTT. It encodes CASSDGGNTEAFF.